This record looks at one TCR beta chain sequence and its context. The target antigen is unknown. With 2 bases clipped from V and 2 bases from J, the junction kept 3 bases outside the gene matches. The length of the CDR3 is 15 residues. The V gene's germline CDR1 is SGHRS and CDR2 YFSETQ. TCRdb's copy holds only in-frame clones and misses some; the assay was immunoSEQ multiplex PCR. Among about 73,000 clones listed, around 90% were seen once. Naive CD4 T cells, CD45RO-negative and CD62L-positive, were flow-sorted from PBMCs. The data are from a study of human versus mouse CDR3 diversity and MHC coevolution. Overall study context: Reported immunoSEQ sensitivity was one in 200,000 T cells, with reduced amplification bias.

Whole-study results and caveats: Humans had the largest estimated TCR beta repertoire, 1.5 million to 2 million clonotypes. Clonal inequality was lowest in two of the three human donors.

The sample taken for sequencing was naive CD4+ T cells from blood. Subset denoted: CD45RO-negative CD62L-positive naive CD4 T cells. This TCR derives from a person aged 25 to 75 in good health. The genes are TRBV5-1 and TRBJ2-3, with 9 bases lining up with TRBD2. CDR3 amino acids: CASSLAGGPTDTQYF. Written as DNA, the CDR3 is TGCGCCAGCAGCTTAGCGGGGGGTCCCACAGATACGCAGTATTTT.